This TCR beta chain was obtained from a study of cytomegalovirus exposure and HLA in healthy donors. Study details: In a later analysis, it was reported that the 110 or so validation repertoires had been produced on the same platform as the roughly 700 repertoires belonging to the first cohort. Whole-study results and caveats: The listing of 150 or so TCR beta chains classed them as cytomegalovirus-associated. Cytomegalovirus status was reportedly diagnosed by the classifier with high sensitivity and specificity.

The donors belonged to the approximately 120-subject validation cohort, separate from the 666-subject first cohort. The table came from immunoSEQ multiplex PCR; TCRdb's copy has only in-frame clones and leaves some out. The sample has tens of thousands of clones; just under 95% are singletons. Worth noting for this clone: No antigen is known for it.

The sample consisted of PBMCs. The sequence came from a man aged 18-30 years in good health and CMV-seronegative.

CDR3 DNA sequence: TGTGCCAGTAGTATGGGTGTAGGAGGCTACAATGAGCAGTTCTTC. Its translation is CASSMGVGGYNEQFF. The chain has TRBV19 and TRBJ2-1; the D gene is possibly TRBD2 (5 bases). Germline V CDR1 and CDR2: LNHDA, SQIVND (reference sequence). The CDR3 runs 15 residues. The ends were cut back, 3 bases at V and 3 bases at J, with 12 bases in the middle.